In this sample, the clone carrying this TCR beta chain turned up many times. Antigen: not known. The data were taken from a study of CD8 T cells in ankylosing spondylitis. Study results and caveats: Some motif variants had been reported before (in reactive arthritis synovial fluid and blood). Researchers reportedly found disease-linked clones significantly enriched in matched ankylosing spondylitis synovial fluid.

CDR3 length: 15 residues. V was pared by 5 bases and J by 0 bases, with 4 bases of the junction left unmatched. A quantitative 5'-RACE method, one with molecular barcodes, was used to make TCR beta libraries. TCRdb re-called the 5' RACE reads with MiXCR, one entry per CDR3 protein. Among around 88,000 distinct CDR3 sequences, roughly 9.6% were seen once, and the ten largest hold 4.5% to 5.5%. The J gene is TRBJ2-5, the V gene TRBV12-3 or TRBV12-4; TRBD2 agrees at 9 bases. The sequence was obtained from a male donor with ankylosing spondylitis or in good health (not recorded which). The source material was blood, either unsorted or a sorted T cell fraction (not recorded which). The DNA for the CDR3 is TGTGCCAGCAGTCGAAGCGGGGGGTACCAAGAGACCCAGTACTTC. Amino acids: CASSRSGGYQETQYF.